One and the same sample provided the 24 T cell receptor beta chains below, sequenced in a study of T cell responses to AZD1222 COVID-19 vaccine. TCRdb keeps only in-frame clones here, not all; method: immunoSEQ multiplex PCR. Counted here are some 100,000 clones, just under 90% occurring once; the ten biggest clones make up roughly 15%. This specimen was peripheral blood, taken on day 0 of AZD1222 vaccination. These receptors originate from an adult in good health.

The chain has TRBV20-1 and TRBJ1-1; TRBD1 aligns across 10 bases. The length of the CDR3 is 15 residues. The V and J ends lost 4 bases and 5 bases, in that order; junction bases with no gene match: 10. Germline V gene sequence: CDR1 DFQATT, CDR2 SNEGSKA (reference sequence). CDR3 bases: TGCAGTGCTAATGACCCGGGACAGGGGATAACTGAAGCTTTCTTT. This codes for CSANDPGQGITEAFF.

This chain uses TRBV6-4 with TRBJ2-3, with TRBD1 matching 8 bases. Germline V gives CDR1 MRHNA, CDR2 SNTAGT. The CDR3 extends over 15 amino acids. V shed 6 bases and J 2 bases; nucleotides not matched to a gene: 7. Written as DNA, the CDR3 is TGTGCCAGCAGAAAAGGGACAGGCCCCACAGATACGCAGTATTTT. Amino acids: CASRKGTGPTDTQYF.

The V and J genes are TRBV6-5 and TRBJ1-6; maybe TRBD1 (6 bases). This CDR3 contains 13 residues. V shed 10 bases and J shed 9 bases, with 16 bases lying between them. The germline V gene encodes CDR1 MNHEY and CDR2 SVGAGI. The CDR3 protein is CATRVRGTSPLHF. Here the CDR3 DNA reads TGTGCCACCCGGGTTAGGGGGACTTCACCCCTCCACTTT.

The chain employs TRBV19 and TRBJ1-5, with 8 bases fitting TRBD1. The CDR3 has 15 residues. Trimming took 7 bases from V and 8 from J; bases not matched to a gene: 13. Per germline, CDR1 LNHDA and CDR2 SQIVND (reference sequence). In DNA, the CDR3 is TGTGCCAGTACCTCAGGGGGCGCGGGGAACAAGCCCCAGCATTTT. Protein: CASTSGGAGNKPQHF.

The chain joins TRBV5-1 to TRBJ1-4; 7 bases match TRBD1. The J segment lost 8 bases and the V segment lost 4 bases, leaving 14 bases of the junction unmatched. Germline CDR1 and CDR2: SGHRS and YFSETQ. CDR3 size: 16 residues. CDR3 residues: CASSTSKGARIEKLFF. DNA of the CDR3: TGCGCCAGCAGCACTTCCAAGGGGGCGAGGATCGAAAAACTGTTTTTT.

The J gene is TRBJ2-1, the V gene TRBV5-1; TRBD2 aligns across 7 bases. The germline CDR1 and CDR2 sequences are SGHRS and YFSETQ. The V and J ends lost 6 bases and 6 bases, in that order; junction bases with no gene match: 12. CDR3 size: 15 residues. The CDR3 region is CASNSIAGSSNEQFF. The DNA of the CDR3 is TGCGCCAGCAACTCTATAGCGGGTTCTTCCAATGAGCAGTTCTTC.

The chain links TRBV6-5 to TRBJ2-5; TRBD1 might be the D (5 bases). With 2 bases removed from V and 0 bases from J, the gap between germline ends came to 10 bases. The V gene's germline CDR1 is MNHEY and CDR2 SVGAGI. This CDR3 contains 15 residues. The CDR3 DNA is TGTGCCAGCAGTTACAGGGGCAGGTACCAAGAGACCCAGTACTTC. This translates into CASSYRGRYQETQYF.

Only one count was recorded for this clone. The gene calls are TRBV7-2 and TRBJ2-5, with D tentatively TRBD2 (6 bases). The germline V gene has CDR1 SGHTA and CDR2 FQGNSA. V was pared by 7 bases and J by 4 bases, with 22 bases between. The CDR3 has 16 amino acids. The DNA for the CDR3 is TGTGCCAGCACCCAAAATACGGGAGCCGGGGGAGAGACCCAGTACTTC. It encodes CASTQNTGAGGETQYF. The whole variable domain, remainder taken from reference TRBV7-2 and TRBJ2-5, is GAGVSQSPSNKVTEKGKDVELRCDPISGHTALYWYRQSLGQGLEFLIYFQGNSAPDKSGLPSDRFSAERTGGSVSTLTIQRTQQEDSAVYLCASTQNTGAGGETQYFGPGTRLLVL.

This rearrangement joins TRBV25-1 to TRBJ1-3, with a weak D call TRBD1 (5 bases). The V gene's germline CDR1 is MGHDK and CDR2 SYGVNS. The CDR3 has 14 residues. Deletions cut 3 bases from V and 4 bases from J, with 10 bases between. CDR3 sequence (DNA): TGTGCCAGCAGTGACTTTGGGGGGGGAAACACCATATATTTT. Amino acid sequence: CASSDFGGGNTIYF.

The rearrangement links TRBV5-1 to TRBJ2-7; TRBD2 might be the D (5 bases). The CDR3 covers 16 residues. Germline CDR1 reads SGHRS; CDR2 reads YFSETQ. V was cut by 0 bases and J by 4 bases, with 17 bases left in between. This CDR3 reads CASSLGVAGVRYEQYF. In DNA form, the CDR3 reads TGCGCCAGCAGCTTGGGGGTTGCCGGGGTGAGGTACGAGCAGTACTTC.

The chain joins TRBV12-3 or TRBV12-4 to TRBJ1-2; no firm D call. Between the trimmed V and J ends, which lost 1 base and 7 bases, there was a span of 7 bases. This CDR3 comprises 12 residues. The CDR3 DNA reads as TGTGCCAGCAGTTTAGGGGGAGGTGGCTACACCTTC. This sequence encodes CASSLGGGGYTF.

The rearrangement joins TRBV6-6 to TRBJ2-7; TRBD1 agrees at 9 bases. Germline V CDR1 and CDR2: MNHNY, SVGAGI (reference sequence). V lost 7 bases to trimming and J lost 4 bases; unmatched junction nucleotides: 8. CDR3 length: 14 residues. The CDR3 DNA sequence: TGTGCCAGCACCCCGGGACAGGGCGGATACGAGCAGTACTTC. Encoded protein: CASTPGQGGYEQYF.

The chain recombines TRBV18 with TRBJ2-1, with a possible D match to TRBD2 (5 bases). This CDR3 has 18 residues. CDR1 KGHSH and CDR2 LQKENI come from the germline V gene. Trimming left V 3 bases short and J 3 bases short, with 21 bases between. CDR3 bases: TGTGCCAGCTCACCCCCCAGCGGACGGCCCCGTCTCTACAATGAGCAGTTCTTC. Residues: CASSPPSGRPRLYNEQFF.

This clone appeared a single time. V usage is TRBV7-9 and J usage is TRBJ1-1; D unresolved. Trimming stripped 4 bases from V and 2 bases from J, with 11 bases between. The CDR3 sequence is 14 residues long. CDR1 and CDR2 (germline): SEHNR, FQNEAQ (reference sequence). The CDR3 loop is CASSSSSSNTEAFF. The CDR3, as DNA: TGTGCCAGCAGCTCGTCCAGCTCCAACACTGAAGCTTTCTTT.

The chain is built from TRBV19 and TRBJ1-5; TRBD1 matches 10 bases. The CDR3 consists of 16 residues. The V gene end was trimmed by 6 bases and the J gene end by 5 bases; junction bases not matched to a gene: 10. Germline V gene lookup returns CDR1 LNHDA and CDR2 SQIVND (reference sequence). CDR3 in amino acids: CASSTLRQGADQPQHF. The CDR3 DNA sequence: TGTGCCAGTAGCACCCTGAGACAGGGGGCAGATCAGCCCCAGCATTTT.

The count of this clone is one. The chain combines TRBV19 with TRBJ2-2; possible D gene TRBD1, 5 bases. V was shortened by 11 bases and J by 5 bases, with 24 bases between the two germline ends. This CDR3 region has 16 residues. Germline CDR1 is LNHDA and CDR2 is SQIVND (reference sequence). In nucleotides, the CDR3 is TGTGCCGGGGCACGATCCCGTCCCCAGGGTACCGGGGAGCTGTTTTTT. Translating it yields CAGARSRPQGTGELFF.

This clone was recorded once. The chain employs TRBV9 and TRBJ1-6; a possible D gene is TRBD1 (5 bases). The germline gives CDR1 SGDLS, CDR2 YYNGEE. Trimming cost V 0 bases and J 7 bases, with 11 bases left between them. There are 15 residues in the CDR3. This CDR3 is CASSVDPGINSPLHF. Here the CDR3 DNA reads TGTGCCAGCAGCGTAGACCCAGGGATCAATTCACCCCTCCACTTT.

The chain employs TRBV6-6 and TRBJ1-5, with a tentative D call TRBD1 (5 bases). This CDR3 has 16 residues. The V and J ends lost 0 bases and 10 bases respectively, with 19 bases between them. CDR1 and CDR2 from the germline V gene are MNHNY and SVGAGI (reference sequence). CDR3 sequence (DNA): TGTGCCAGCAGTTACTCGAAGGTCGCCGGGGCCGACCCCCAGCATTTT. As protein: CASSYSKVAGADPQHF.

This chain joins TRBV24-1 and TRBJ2-3; D perhaps matches TRBD1 (6 bases). Germline CDR1 and CDR2: KGHDR and SFDVKD. CDR3 size: 16 residues. The V gene lost 2 bases and the J gene lost 3 bases, with 14 bases spanning the gap. CDR3 in amino acids: CATSDYRVDRTDTQYF. The CDR3 DNA reads as TGTGCCACCAGTGATTACAGGGTTGATCGGACAGATACGCAGTATTTT.

The chain recombines TRBV14 with TRBJ1-1, with D perhaps matching TRBD1 (6 bases). The CDR3 spans 16 residues. V lost 5 bases and J 0 bases, leaving 16 bases between the germline ends. Germline V gives CDR1 SGHDN, CDR2 FVKESK. CDR3 bases: TGTGCCAGCAGCAAAAGGACTACAGGGATGAACACTGAAGCTTTCTTT. It is translated as CASSKRTTGMNTEAFF.

By sample share, this clone is medium-sized. This sequence joins TRBV4-1 and TRBJ1-2; D is undetermined. V lost 0 bases and J lost 4, with 9 bases in between. From germline, CDR1 is MGHRA and CDR2 YSYEKL. The CDR3 has 14 amino acids. CDR3 nucleotides: TGCGCCAGCAGCCAAGATAGGGTCACCTATGGCTACACCTTC. This codes for CASSQDRVTYGYTF.

The rearrangement uses TRBV5-8 and TRBJ1-2; D is possibly TRBD1 (6 bases). The CDR3 extends over 12 amino acids. The germline gives CDR1 SGHTS, CDR2 YDEGEE. V was cut by 3 bases and J by 3 bases, with 6 bases left in between. The CDR3 sequence: CASSSGDYGYTF. Written as DNA, the CDR3 is TGTGCCAGCAGCTCAGGGGACTATGGCTACACCTTC. Combining the CDR3 with reference TRBV5-8 and TRBJ1-2 gives the whole variable domain EAGVTQSPTHLIKTRGQQATLRCSPISGHTSVYWYQQALGLGLQFLLWYDEGEERNRGNFPPRFSGRQFPNYSSELNVNALELEDSALYLCASSSGDYGYTFGSGTRLTVV.

There are a few counts of this clone. V is TRBV6-5 and J is TRBJ2-7; no clear D gene. V was cut by 6 bases and J by 2 bases, with 17 bases left in between. The germline CDR1 and CDR2 sequences are MNHEY and SVGAGI. This CDR3 is 15 amino acids long. The CDR3 is CASSHSGGETYEQYF. The CDR3 region has the DNA TGTGCCAGCAGCCATTCAGGTGGAGAAACCTACGAGCAGTACTTC.

V gene TRBV4-1 combines with J gene TRBJ1-5, with a tentative D call TRBD1 (6 bases). Germline loops: CDR1 MGHRA, CDR2 YSYEKL. The CDR3 covers 15 residues. V was shortened by 0 bases and J by 7 bases, with 13 bases between the two germline ends. The CDR3 DNA reads TGCGCCAGCAGCCAAGAACAGGGCGCGTTACAGCCCCAGCATTTT. This encodes CASSQEQGALQPQHF.